This TCR beta chain was sequenced during a study of blood T cell repertoires in COVID-19. Turning to the study itself: Whether acute or convalescent, the COVID-19 samples came from the United States, Italy and Spain. Nucleic acid was either cDNA or gDNA, and it came from T cells, B-cell-depleted T cells, or PBMCs.

Under the authors' procedure: Reference gene primers were amplified, and this amplification served to estimate nucleated cell counts. Profiling relied on immunoSEQ multiplex PCR, and the TCRdb table lists in-frame clones only, not all of them. V, J and clone size are those of that table, while D and trimming were read from the DNA. The profile shows tens of thousands of clones, 79% of them singletons. The CDR3 sequence is 13 residues long. V lost 4 bases, J lost 10 bases, and 14 bases lay in between. CDR1 is MNHEY, CDR2 SVGAGI, per germline. Sequencing was done on a sample of peripheral blood. This clonotype was obtained from an older woman with acute or convalescent COVID-19. This rearrangement joins TRBV6-5 to TRBJ2-4; D possibly corresponds to TRBD1 (5 bases). This CDR3 is CASSSSTGLIQYF. The CDR3 nucleotides are TGTGCCAGCAGTTCCTCCACAGGTTTAATTCAGTACTTC.